This TCR beta chain was profiled in a study of PD-L1 blockade in urothelial cancer listed by TCRdb under 2017. Concerning the study at large: Every patient began therapy around 2014 and was given atezolizumab 1,200 mg intravenously every 3 weeks. Blood samples were analyzed at two time points: 3 weeks after treatment start (second dose) and 6 weeks after treatment start. In the same patients, pretreatment tumors underwent whole exome sequencing and RNA sequencing in addition to TCR sequencing. TCR sequencing covered pretreatment tumor samples and matched, serially collected peripheral blood taken before and after atezolizumab treatment. Patients had an ECOG performance status of 0 or 1 and had received between 0 and 3 prior chemotherapy regimens. Somatic, immune and clinical correlates of response to PD-L1 blockade with atezolizumab in urothelial cancer were the focus of an exploratory multi-omic analysis. About nine tenths of the roughly 29 patients were males with bladder-origin urothelial cancer, and about 65% of the 29 reported a prior smoking history. Blood samples yielded a median of roughly 150,000 T cells and tens of thousands of unique TCRs, with median clonality roughly 0.082. Durable clinical benefit meant progression-free survival longer than 6 months, and TCR features were also tested against progression-free and overall survival. Durable clinical benefit was achieved by nine patients but not by the remaining 20. Pretreatment blood TCR-seq was available for twenty-nine patients, at least one posttreatment blood collection was obtained for about 24 patients, and tumor TCR-seq was available for about 24 patients. Results and caveats for the whole study, not just this receptor: Improved progression-free and overall survival was associated with having pretreatment peripheral blood TCR clonality below the median. Because the sample size was small (n ≈ 30) and many of the analyses were exploratory, the results are meant to be hypothesis-generating. Patients with durable benefit showed greater expansion of tumor-associated TCR clones in peripheral blood 3 weeks after starting treatment (n ≈ 21, p = 0.022).

The sample's time point label is to be understood as: pretreatment peripheral blood. A cohort of around 28 patients with locally advanced or metastatic urothelial carcinoma, treated at Memorial Sloan Kettering on a trial protocol, was included. Peripheral blood mononuclear cells were collected pretreatment and during treatment, at between 1 and 8 total time points per patient. The Qiagen DNeasy Blood extraction kit was used to purify genomic DNA from total PBMCs and tumor samples. PBMCs were collected pretreatment and during treatment and were isolated and stored as previously described. As to this clone: Its recognized antigen is unknown. No per-base quality is available; no much larger clone lies one base away.

After removal of 1 base from V and 3 bases from J, the junction retains 0 bases not matched to a gene. The CDR3 sequence holds 13 residues, the cysteine and phenylalanine included. Of the read, only the CDR3 DNA is kept; its 39 bases are in frame from base 1. From a lookup of the germline V gene (reference sequence), CDR1 and CDR2 are SGHNT and YYREEE. Synthetic TCR analog templates were spiked into each PCR so that absolute template abundance could be estimated from read counts. The immunoSEQ assay was used to amplify TCRbeta CDR3 regions from genomic DNA with bias-controlled V and J gene primers. Rearranged TCRbeta segments were sequenced at approximately 20X coverage. Processing in the source paper ran as follows. Sequencing errors were corrected by clustering, and CDR3s were annotated against IMGT so that V, D and J genes could be assigned. Downstream analyses used only productive TCRbeta rearrangements, leaving out any out-of-frame or stop-codon sequences. Clonality was computed as one minus Shannon entropy normalized by the log of the number of unique productive sequences. Clones differing between time points or between blood and tumor were identified by Fisher's exact test with Benjamini-Hochberg correction at adjusted p below 0.01. The clones in this table, taken by TCRdb from immuneACCESS, are in-frame only. Not every clone is retained; where verified, under half of the shortfall comes from an unresolved V gene, and the cause of the rest is unknown. That table is the source of V, J and clone size, and D and trimming were worked out from the DNA. Counted in this sample were 38,000 or so clones; approximately 86% of them appeared once. The top ten clonotypes cover around 15% of the sample.

The sample here was PBMCs, taken around atezolizumab (anti-PD-L1) treatment. The sequence came from a man of 80 years or more with urothelial cancer. Here the chain combines TRBV5-4 and TRBJ1-2, with 7 bases aligning to TRBD1. The sequenced DNA: TGTGCCAGCAGCTTGACAGGGGACTATGGCTACACCTTC. Translation gives CASSLTGDYGYTF. Full variable domain (CDR3 extended with the reference TRBV5-4 and TRBJ1-2 proteins): ETGVTQSPTHLIKTRGQQVTLRCSSQSGHNTVSWYQQALGQGPQFIFQYYREEENGRGNFPPRFSGLQFPNYSSELNVNALELDDSALYLCASSLTGDYGYTFGSGTRLTVV.